The 3 T cell receptor beta chains below come from one sample, sequenced in a study of blood T cell repertoires in COVID-19. Libraries were prepared by immunoSEQ multiplex PCR; TCRdb keeps only in-frame clonotypes and omits some of them. Of fewer than 500,000 clones in the sample, around 87% were seen once. Material: PBMCs or T cells enriched from blood (not recorded which). The receptors come from a woman between 18 and 29 years old who had recovered from COVID-19.

This rearrangement joins TRBV10-3 to TRBJ1-4; D ambiguous. Looked up from germline, CDR1 is ENHRY and CDR2 is SYGVKD. V lost 0 bases and J 4 bases, leaving 6 bases between the germline ends. The CDR3 is 14 amino acids. The CDR3 DNA reads as TGTGCCATCAGTGAGTCAAACGGTAATGAAAAACTGTTTTTT. This gives the protein CAISESNGNEKLFF.

This rearrangement joins TRBV5-1 to TRBJ2-3, with a possible D match to TRBD1 (6 bases). The CDR3 runs to 14 residues. Deletions cut 7 bases from V and 0 bases from J, with 12 bases between. CDR1 is SGHRS, CDR2 YFSETQ, per germline. CDR3 DNA sequence: TGCGCCAGCCGCAGGGGTGCTAGCACAGATACGCAGTATTTT. Its translation: CASRRGASTDTQYF.

The J gene is TRBJ1-2, the V gene TRBV19; 10 bases agree with TRBD1. Germline values: CDR1 LNHDA, CDR2 SQIVND (reference sequence). After removal of 7 bases from V and 8 bases from J, the junction contained 10 bases not matched to a gene. This CDR3 comprises 14 residues. The DNA for the CDR3 is TGTGCCAGTACCCCAGGGACAGGGGTCTACGGCTACACCTTC. Translated, it gives CASTPGTGVYGYTF.